The sequence of this T cell receptor beta chain was determined in a study of blood T cell repertoires in COVID-19. Overall study: Acute and convalescent COVID-19 specimens originated in the United States, Italy and Spain.

Germline values: CDR1 PRHDT, CDR2 FYEKMQ (reference sequence). V lost 5 bases, J lost 4 bases, and 14 bases lay in between. This CDR3 is built from 14 residues. Sequenced by immunoSEQ multiplex PCR; TCRdb stores in-frame clones only, minus some. Of approximately 440,000 clones in the sample, 87% were seen once. Material: PBMCs or T cells enriched from blood (not recorded which). The sequence was collected from a woman between 18 and 30 years old who had recovered from COVID-19. The chain joins TRBV13 to TRBJ2-5, with D possibly TRBD1 on 7 matching bases. DNA of the CDR3: TGTGCCAGCAGCAGTAGACAGGGAGGAGAGACCCAGTACTTC. It is translated as CASSSRQGGETQYF.